This T cell receptor (beta chain) originates from a study of blood T cell repertoires in COVID-19. Study information: Collection of acute and convalescent COVID-19 samples took place in the United States, Italy and Spain.

V lost 4 bases and J 5 bases, leaving 17 bases between the germline ends. The germline CDR1 and CDR2 sequences are LNHDA and SQIVND (reference sequence). The CDR3 consists of 15 residues. In the source study's methods: Cell counts per sample came from amplifying reference gene primers. Generated by immunoSEQ multiplex PCR, the TCRdb table keeps only in-frame clones and is missing some. D and trimming come from the DNA, and the V and J calls and clone size come from that table. Found here are some 93,000 clones, 65% to 90% of them singletons; the top ten hold under 4.5%. The sequenced sample consisted of peripheral blood. The chain couples TRBV19 to TRBJ1-2; weak D call: TRBD1 (6 bases). The clonotype was recovered from a man in his fifties or sixties with acute or convalescent COVID-19. CDR3 sequence reads: CASSSGQPYGYGYTF. The CDR3 region has the DNA TGTGCCAGTAGTAGTGGACAGCCTTATGGGTATGGCTACACCTTC.